The clone carrying this TCR beta chain was counted only a few times. This sample also contains other DNA sequences that code for the same CDR3. The sample is drawn from a study of cytomegalovirus exposure and HLA in healthy donors. Researchers ran the PCR with 60 Vbeta and 13 Jbeta primers. Profiled with immunoSEQ multiplex PCR; TCRdb holds only in-frame clones, not every one. The sample records about 200,000 clones, roughly an eighth being singletons. Trimming took 3 bases from V and 8 from J, leaving 11 bases between them. There are 13 residues in the CDR3. Looked up from germline, CDR1 is GTSNPN and CDR2 is SVGIG (reference sequence).

The source of this sequence is a man in his forties or fifties in good health and CMV-seropositive. The sample comprised PBMCs. The chain recombines TRBV30 with TRBJ1-6; D possibly corresponds to TRBD1 (5 bases). The CDR3 reads CAWREAGDSPLHF. The CDR3 nucleotides read TGTGCCTGGAGGGAAGCGGGGGATTCACCCCTCCACTTT.